This T cell receptor beta chain was identified during a study of tumor-infiltrating lymphocytes in primary liver carcinoma. Study as a whole: Per sample, productive TCRbeta reads numbered roughly 3.5 to 8 million, similar across tissue types.

Investigators took RNA and DNA out together from about 20-30 mg of unsorted bulk tissue. The investigators made TCR beta cDNA from approximately 0.5 ug total RNA, using a constant-region primer. Amplification in three nested multiplex PCR rounds with slightly modified ARM-PCR gave rise to TCR beta libraries. Use of TRBV1-TRBV30 forward primers with a C-beta reverse primer characterized the first two PCR rounds, which lasted approximately 11 cycles each. TCRdb re-derived calls from the multiplex PCR reads in MiXCR, one entry per CDR3 protein. The table has roughly 120,000 distinct CDR3 sequences, around 60% seen once; the top ten hold 7% to 10%. With respect to this clonotype: Its antigen is unidentified. Possible read error: a much larger clone is one base away.

V lost 0 bases and J lost 5, with 8 bases in between. Germline V CDR1 and CDR2: MNHEY, SVGAGI. The CDR3 runs to 14 residues. Regarding the study as a whole: Paired tumor-adjacent and tumor-blood samples overlapped less than tumor region pairs did.

The sequence derives from a woman aged 60-75 years with primary liver carcinoma and hepatitis B virus infection. V usage is TRBV6-5 and J usage is TRBJ1-5, with D maybe TRBD1 (5 bases). The sample was liver tumor tissue from sampling region 3. Subset here: tumor region T3, left-lateral pole. The CDR3 protein is CASSYSTGYQPQHF. The CDR3, as DNA: TGTGCCAGCAGTTACTCCACAGGTTATCAGCCCCAGCATTTT.